The clone carrying this TCR beta chain appeared a few times. This record belongs to a study of blood T cell repertoires in COVID-19. Germline values: CDR1 LGHNA, CDR2 YSLEER. The V and J ends lost 0 bases and 3 bases respectively, with 9 bases between them. The CDR3 has 16 residues. Sequencing used immunoSEQ multiplex PCR; TCRdb keeps in-frame clones, though not all of them. Among 150,000 or so clones listed, about 80% were seen once. The rearrangement links TRBV4-3 to TRBJ1-6; maybe TRBD1 (6 bases). Sequencing was carried out using PBMCs or T cells enriched from blood (not recorded which). This sequence was found in a man aged 50 or older who had recovered from COVID-19. The CDR3 reads CASSQDAGVYNSPLHF. CDR3 sequence (DNA): TGCGCCAGCAGCCAAGACGCAGGGGTCTATAATTCACCCCTCCACTTT.